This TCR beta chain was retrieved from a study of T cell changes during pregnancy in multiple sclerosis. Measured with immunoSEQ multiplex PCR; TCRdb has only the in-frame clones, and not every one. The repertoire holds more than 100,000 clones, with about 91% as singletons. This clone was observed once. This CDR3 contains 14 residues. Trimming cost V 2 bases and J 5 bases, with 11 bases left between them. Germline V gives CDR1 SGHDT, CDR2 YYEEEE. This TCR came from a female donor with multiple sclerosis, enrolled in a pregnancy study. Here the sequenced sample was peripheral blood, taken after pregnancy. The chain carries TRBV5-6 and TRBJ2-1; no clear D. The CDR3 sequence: CASSFFALHNEQFF. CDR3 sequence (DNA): TGTGCCAGCAGCTTTTTTGCTCTACACAATGAGCAGTTCTTC.